Here is one T cell receptor (beta chain) with its context. Its matching antigen is unknown. The source of the sample is a study of blood T cells in healthy people across ages. Study summary: Template switching retrieved approximately one barcoded beta molecule for each two T cells.

A second 7 to 11 cycle PCR used barcoded and J-beta primers. Using its own MiXCR run on the 5' RACE reads, TCRdb lists one record per CDR3 protein. Among about 1.8 million distinct CDR3 sequences listed, just under 50% were seen once. V was pared by 2 bases and J by 2 bases, with 4 bases of the junction left unmatched. Germline assignment: CDR1 KGHDR and CDR2 SFDVKD. The CDR3 is made up of 16 amino acids. Broader study findings: There was a strong correlation between TCR beta diversity and naive T cell percentage.

Total RNA was isolated from each sample in quantities of at least 6 micrograms. The sequence was collected from a middle-aged woman in good health. J is TRBJ2-3 and V is TRBV24-1; the match to TRBD2 covers 9 bases. Material: blood. The CDR3 sequence is CATSDSAGGLTDTQYF. The CDR3 DNA reads as TGTGCCACCAGTGATTCAGCGGGGGGCCTCACAGATACGCAGTATTTT.